These 25 T cell receptor beta chains came from one sample sequenced in a study of blood T cell repertoires in COVID-19. Only in-frame clones appear in the TCRdb table, and some are missing; sequencing was by immunoSEQ multiplex PCR. This sample yields some 74,000 clones, of which around 80% are seen a single time; more than 4.5% belongs to the top ten. The specimen sequenced was peripheral blood. The receptors come from an elderly woman with active or convalescent COVID-19.

J is TRBJ2-7 and V is TRBV13, with 7 bases aligning to TRBD1. The CDR3 is 16 residues long. Germline V gives CDR1 PRHDT, CDR2 FYEKMQ (reference sequence). The J segment lost 2 bases and the V segment lost 4 bases, leaving 11 bases of the junction unmatched. CDR3 DNA: TGTGCCAGCAGCTCATCGTCCGGGACAGCCACCTACGAGCAGTACTTC. Translation gives CASSSSSGTATYEQYF.

The chain links TRBV27 to TRBJ2-3; D is ambiguous. Germline lookup yields CDR1 MNHEY and CDR2 SMNVEV (reference sequence). This CDR3 spans 14 amino acids. With 7 bases removed from V and 6 bases from J, the gap between germline ends came to 17 bases. The CDR3 sequence: CASNAGLKVDTQYF. The CDR3 coding sequence is TGTGCCAGCAACGCAGGTCTCAAAGTGGATACGCAGTATTTT.

The V call is TRBV19, the J call TRBJ1-1; D is possibly TRBD1 (5 bases). The germline V and J ends were trimmed by 6 bases and 4 bases, with 12 bases remaining between them. Germline CDR1 reads LNHDA; CDR2 reads SQIVND (reference sequence). This CDR3 has 13 amino acids. The CDR3 loop reads CASRGRVGTEAFF. CDR3 sequence (DNA): TGTGCCAGTAGGGGCAGGGTGGGCACTGAAGCTTTCTTT.

This chain connects TRBV27 to TRBJ2-7; 8 bases fit TRBD1. Germline values: CDR1 MNHEY, CDR2 SMNVEV (reference sequence). The CDR3 length is 14 residues. J gave up 2 bases and V 4 bases, and 4 bases lay outside the gene matches. The CDR3 coding sequence is TGTGCCAGCAGTTCCCAGGGGGCGACCTACGAGCAGTACTTC. It yields the protein CASSSQGATYEQYF.

V and J are TRBV28 and TRBJ2-1; 13 bases align to TRBD2. There are 16 residues in the CDR3. Germline trimming cut 2 bases from V and 4 bases from J; bases unmatched to any gene: 2. Germline V gives CDR1 MDHEN, CDR2 SYDVKM. This CDR3 is CASSLGTSGKYNEQFF. DNA for the CDR3: TGTGCCAGCAGTTTAGGGACTAGCGGGAAGTACAATGAGCAGTTCTTC. Drawing the rest from reference TRBV28 and TRBJ2-1, the complete variable domain is DVKVTQSSRYLVKRTGEKVFLECVQDMDHENMFWYRQDPGLGLRLIYFSYDVKMKEKGDIPEGYSVSREKKERFSLILESASTNQTSMYLCASSLGTSGKYNEQFFGPGTRLTVL.

This clone was detected a few times. CDR3: CASSITLGSKLYTGELFF. CDR3 in DNA: TGTGCCAGTAGTATCACCTTAGGGAGTAAGTTATACACCGGGGAGCTGTTTTTT. The chain employs TRBV19 and TRBJ2-2; a possible D gene is TRBD2 (5 bases). CDR3 length: 18 residues. Germline V gene data show CDR1 as LNHDA and CDR2 as SQIVND (reference sequence). V was shortened by 3 bases and J by 3 bases, with 20 bases between the two germline ends.

The chain combines TRBV6-2 or TRBV6-3 with TRBJ2-1; D gene ambiguous. Germline loops: CDR1 MNHEY, CDR2 SVGEGT. This CDR3 comprises 12 residues. V lost 4 bases to trimming and J lost 9 bases, with 10 bases between them. In nucleotides, the CDR3 is TGTGCCAGCAGTTTTTGGTCGGGTGAGCAGTTCTTC. Protein sequence: CASSFWSGEQFF.

In DNA, the CDR3 is TGTGCCAGTAGTAAATTAGGGACTAGCGGGATCTACGAGCAGTACTTC. This encodes CASSKLGTSGIYEQYF. V and J are TRBV19 and TRBJ2-7; 13 bases fit TRBD2. CDR1 is LNHDA and CDR2 is SQIVND in the germline V gene (reference sequence). With 4 bases clipped from V and 3 bases from J, the junction kept 6 bases outside the gene matches. The CDR3 covers 16 residues. Filled out from reference TRBV19 and TRBJ2-7, the complete variable domain reads DGGITQSPKYLFRKEGQNVTLSCEQNLNHDAMYWYRQDPGQGLRLIYYSQIVNDFQKGDIAEGYSVSREKKESFPLTVTSAQKNPTAFYLCASSKLGTSGIYEQYFGPGTRLTVT.

V and J are TRBV7-8 and TRBJ1-4; possible D gene TRBD1, 6 bases. The germline V gene encodes CDR1 SGHVS and CDR2 FQNEAQ. Between the trimmed V and J ends, which lost 9 bases and 1 base, there was a span of 24 bases. The CDR3 totals 18 residues. This chain's CDR3 is CASHPGGRGVVTNEKLFF. In DNA, the CDR3 is TGTGCCAGTCATCCGGGGGGGCGCGGGGTGGTAACTAATGAAAAACTGTTTTTT.

The CDR3: CASSLGGSGNYYEQYF. CDR3 nucleotides: TGTGCCAGTAGCCTAGGAGGTAGCGGGAATTATTACGAGCAGTACTTC. The chain recombines TRBV19 with TRBJ2-7; 8 bases map to TRBD2. V was clipped by 6 bases and J by 4 bases; unmatched bases: 14. CDR1 is LNHDA and CDR2 is SQIVND in the germline V gene (reference sequence). The CDR3 has 16 amino acids. The variable domain in full, with the rest retrieved from reference TRBV19 and TRBJ2-7, is DGGITQSPKYLFRKEGQNVTLSCEQNLNHDAMYWYRQDPGQGLRLIYYSQIVNDFQKGDIAEGYSVSREKKESFPLTVTSAQKNPTAFYLCASSLGGSGNYYEQYFGPGTRLTVT.

This sequence joins TRBV28 and TRBJ1-4, with D uncertain. The V and J ends lost 6 bases and 7 bases respectively, with 12 bases between them. This CDR3 is 13 amino acids long. The V gene's germline CDR1 is MDHEN and CDR2 SYDVKM. The chain's CDR3 is CASSRLGGEKLFF. CDR3 bases: TGTGCCAGCAGCCGGCTAGGCGGTGAAAAACTGTTTTTT.

The chain carries TRBV5-5 and TRBJ2-7; 12 bases align to TRBD2. The CDR3 loop spans 14 amino acids. The V gene's germline CDR1 is SGHKS and CDR2 YYEKEE (reference sequence). J was trimmed by 5 bases and V by 4 bases; bases with no gene match: 4. Here the CDR3 reads CASSVGLAGNEQYF. The CDR3 DNA reads as TGTGCCAGCAGCGTCGGACTAGCGGGAAACGAGCAGTACTTC.

This chain uses TRBV11-3 with TRBJ2-3; D gene unclear. Germline lookup yields CDR1 SGHNT and CDR2 YENEEA. The CDR3 contains 13 residues. Trimming took off 4 bases at V and 4 bases at J, with 9 bases between the two ends. The DNA of the CDR3 is TGTGCCAGCAGCTCCATGGCCCCAGATACGCAGTATTTT. Translating it yields CASSSMAPDTQYF.

The CDR3, as DNA: TGCGCCAGCAGCCTGAGCGGTGGGACAGCGGGAGGTCTCGACGAGCAGTACTTC. Protein product: CASSLSGGTAGGLDEQYF. V gene TRBV5-1 combines with J gene TRBJ2-7, with 9 bases aligning to TRBD2. The CDR3 spans 18 residues. The V and J ends lost 4 bases and 5 bases, in that order; junction bases with no gene match: 19. The germline V gene has CDR1 SGHRS and CDR2 YFSETQ.

The V call is TRBV6-5, the J call TRBJ1-2, with TRBD1 identical over 7 bases. The CDR3 is made up of 13 amino acids. The V gene's germline CDR1 is MNHEY and CDR2 SVGAGI. The J segment lost 4 bases and the V segment lost 5 bases, leaving 4 bases of the junction unmatched. This CDR3 is CASSMTGIYGYTF. The CDR3 DNA is TGTGCCAGCAGTATGACAGGGATCTATGGCTACACCTTC.

The DNA of the CDR3 is TGCAGTGCTAGTGGGTCAGGGGGTCGGGATACGCAGTATTTT. Translation gives CSASGSGGRDTQYF. The gene calls are TRBV20-1 and TRBJ2-3; 7 bases fit TRBD1. Germline trimming cut 3 bases from V and 6 bases from J; bases unmatched to any gene: 9. Looked up from germline, CDR1 is DFQATT and CDR2 is SNEGSKA (reference sequence). The CDR3 is 14 amino acids.

The CDR3 nucleotides are TGTGCCAGCAGCCAAGGGGGCCCTAGCTCCTACGAGCAGTACTTC. Its protein is CASSQGGPSSYEQYF. The chain carries TRBV3-1 (or the pseudogene TRBV3-2) and TRBJ2-7, with D tentatively TRBD1 (5 bases). The germline CDR1 and CDR2 sequences are LGHDT and YNNKEL (reference sequence). This CDR3 spans 15 amino acids. V was cut by 1 base and J by 0 bases, with 10 bases left in between.

This clone was counted between two and nine times. The rearrangement links TRBV29-1 to TRBJ2-3; maybe TRBD2 (5 bases). The CDR3 loop spans 15 amino acids. Trimming shortened V by 6 bases and J by 2 bases, and 18 bases separated the two germline ends. Per the germline V gene, CDR1 is SQVTM and CDR2 is ANQGSEA. Written as DNA, the CDR3 is TGCAGCGTCGACCCTAGAGGGTCGCCCACAGATACGCAGTATTTT. Protein product: CSVDPRGSPTDTQYF.

This chain connects TRBV24-1 to TRBJ2-4; 9 bases match TRBD1. This CDR3 region has 14 residues. Germline-derived CDR1 and CDR2 are KGHDR and SFDVKD. The V and J ends lost 5 bases and 6 bases, in that order; junction bases with no gene match: 4. In nucleotides, the CDR3 is TGTGCCACCAGTGCGGGACAGGGAGTAAACATTCAGTACTTC. Translated: CATSAGQGVNIQYF.

The chain is built from TRBV19 and TRBJ1-3; 9 bases map to TRBD1. The germline gives CDR1 LNHDA, CDR2 SQIVND (reference sequence). This CDR3 has 14 residues. V was pared by 7 bases and J by 7 bases, with 8 bases of the junction left unmatched. The CDR3 nucleotides are TGTGCCAGTACCTCGGGACAGGGTACTAACACCATATATTTT. It codes for CASTSGQGTNTIYF.

The J gene is TRBJ2-4, the V gene TRBV3-1 (or the pseudogene TRBV3-2), with 14 bases aligning to TRBD2. The J segment lost 0 bases and the V segment lost 0 bases, leaving 7 bases of the junction unmatched. Germline loops: CDR1 LGHDT, CDR2 YNNKEL (reference sequence). The CDR3 loop spans 20 amino acids. Written as DNA, the CDR3 is TGTGCCAGCAGCCAAGACCCGGGACTAGCGGGAGTCCTAGCCAAAAACATTCAGTACTTC. Its protein is CASSQDPGLAGVLAKNIQYF.

This chain connects TRBV29-1 to TRBJ2-1, with 7 bases fitting TRBD1. The CDR3 is 14 amino acids. Losses at the gene ends were 6 bases for V and 0 bases for J; bases not matched to a gene: 5. Germline-derived CDR1 and CDR2 are SQVTM and ANQGSEA. For the CDR3, the DNA is TGCAGCGTCTGGGGACAGAGCTCCTACAATGAGCAGTTCTTC. It is translated as CSVWGQSSYNEQFF.

For the CDR3, the DNA is TGTGCCAGCAGTTCTCGGGGGGGCCGAAATACGCAGTATTTT. This encodes CASSSRGGRNTQYF. V is TRBV6-5 and J is TRBJ2-3; 8 bases align to TRBD2. V was clipped by 4 bases and J by 7 bases; unmatched bases: 7. The germline V gene encodes CDR1 MNHEY and CDR2 SVGAGI. The CDR3 contains 14 residues.

This clone has only one observation. J is TRBJ1-2 and V is TRBV19, with D perhaps TRBD1 (6 bases). Germline-derived CDR1 and CDR2 are LNHDA and SQIVND (reference sequence). Trimming removed 4 bases at V and 1 base at J, with 19 bases between. The CDR3 spans 17 residues. The CDR3 bases are TGTGCCAGTAGTAGTATGTTCTTAGGACAGAGTAACTATGGCTACACCTTC. Translated: CASSSMFLGQSNYGYTF.

The chain links TRBV28 to TRBJ1-2; no firm D call. This CDR3 contains 15 residues. Germline lookup yields CDR1 MDHEN and CDR2 SYDVKM. Trimming stripped 9 bases from V and 2 bases from J, with 19 bases between. The CDR3, as DNA: TGTGCCAGTTCCGGCCAGGCCCTAAGGAACTATGGCTACACCTTC. Translated: CASSGQALRNYGYTF.